A selection of T cell receptor beta chains follows, all from one sample in a study of human T cells and chemical hapten exposure. MiXCR, applied by TCRdb to the RACE reads, yields one record per CDR3 protein. The sample yields under 45,000 distinct CDR3 sequences, 10% seen once. This sample comprised whole blood, obtained in connection with sensitization to the hapten diphenylcyclopropenone (DPC). These receptors all come from a man between 50 and 59 years old with alopecia areata. Some clones in this sample may be carry-over from other donors' samples. The CDR3 runs from the conserved cysteine through the conserved F or W. Fields, in order: V gene, J gene, D gene, clone size, CDR3 protein, CDR3 DNA. D genes are given only for firm matches. Rows give clone size only sometimes, using once, few, many, or a class for an expanded clone.

TRBV28,TRBJ1-1,-,many,CASKAMNTEAFF,TGTGCCAGCAAAGCAATGAACACTGAAGCTTTCTTT
TRBV28,TRBJ1-4,-,many,CASSDMTGEKLFF,TGTGCCAGCAGTGACATGACAGGTGAAAAACTGTTTTTT
TRBV29-1,TRBJ2-1,TRBD1,many,CSVEAGTANEQFF,TGCAGCGTTGAAGCCGGGACAGCCAATGAGCAGTTCTTC
TRBV7-6,TRBJ1-1,TRBD1,few,CASSPDRGNTEAFF,TGTGCCAGCAGCCCTGACAGGGGGAACACTGAAGCTTTCTTT
TRBV29-1,TRBJ2-1,TRBD2,few,CSVRRLAGEGEQFF,TGCAGCGTTCGACGACTAGCGGGGGAGGGCGAGCAGTTCTTC
TRBV20-1,TRBJ2-7,TRBD2,many,CSAASSGRADYEQYF,TGCAGTGCGGCGTCTAGCGGGAGAGCCGACTACGAGCAGTACTTC
TRBV10-3,TRBJ2-7,TRBD2,-,CAIKGGASGAYEQYF,TGTGCCATAAAAGGTGGGGCTAGCGGGGCCTACGAGCAGTACTTC
TRBV29-1,TRBJ1-1,-,many,CSVLTPEAFF,TGCAGCGTTCTGACTCCTGAAGCTTTCTTT
TRBV3-1,TRBJ1-2,-,many,CASSQELGQAGTF,TGTGCCAGCAGCCAAGAATTGGGGCAGGCAGGCACCTTC
TRBV28,TRBJ1-5,-,few,CASSLKGWQPQHF,TGTGCCAGCAGTTTGAAAGGCTGGCAGCCCCAGCATTTT
TRBV5-1,TRBJ1-1,-,many,CASSPPQGVATEAFF,TGCGCCAGCAGCCCTCCCCAGGGAGTGGCCACTGAAGCTTTCTTT
TRBV2,TRBJ1-1,-,-,CASSEGGLNTEAFF,TGTGCCAGCAGCGAAGGTGGTCTGAACACTGAAGCTTTCTTT
TRBV6-2/TRBV6-3,TRBJ2-7,-,-,CASSRLWEQYF,TGTGCCAGCAGTCGACTATGGGAGCAGTACTTC
TRBV7-8,TRBJ2-1,TRBD1,many,CASSHGQVYNEQFF,TGTGCCAGCAGCCACGGACAGGTCTACAATGAGCAGTTCTTC
TRBV28,TRBJ1-2,-,-,CASSPNYGYTF,TGTGCCAGCAGTCCTAACTATGGCTACACCTTC
TRBV7-2,TRBJ2-2,-,many,CASSLLAPGGTGELFF,TGTGCCAGCAGCTTACTAGCTCCCGGGGGCACCGGGGAGCTGTTTTTT
TRBV2,TRBJ1-2,-,many,CASSVKQRANYGYTF,TGTGCCAGCAGTGTTAAGCAGCGAGCTAACTATGGCTACACCTTC
TRBV19,TRBJ2-3,TRBD2,many,CASGLAGGSTDTQYF,TGTGCCAGTGGGTTAGCGGGGGGAAGCACAGATACGCAGTATTTT
TRBV6-6,TRBJ2-3,-,-,CASSYSGTSTDTQYF,TGTGCCAGCAGTTACTCGGGGACTAGCACAGATACGCAGTATTTT
TRBV5-1,TRBJ2-6,TRBD1,many,CASSLTGAAGANVLTF,TGCGCCAGCAGCCTCACAGGGGCCGCTGGGGCCAACGTCCTGACTTTC
TRBV29-1,TRBJ2-3,TRBD1,many,CSVIVRDRGPDTQYF,TGCAGCGTTATTGTTCGGGACAGGGGACCAGATACGCAGTATTTT
TRBV5-1,TRBJ2-7,-,-,CASSLAGGLVYEQYF,TGCGCCAGCAGCTTGGCAGGGGGGCTGGTTTACGAGCAGTACTTC
TRBV28,TRBJ2-2,TRBD2,many,CASSLLGSGTNTGELFF,TGTGCCAGCAGTTTATTGGGTAGCGGGACGAACACCGGGGAGCTGTTTTTT
TRBV29-1,TRBJ1-1,-,many,CSVDSTMNTEAFF,TGCAGCGTCGACAGTACAATGAACACTGAAGCTTTCTTT
TRBV7-9,TRBJ1-2,-,-,CASSLGGGRNGYTF,TGTGCCAGCAGCTTAGGGGGAGGGCGAAATGGCTACACCTTC
TRBV29-1,TRBJ2-7,TRBD2,-,CSVGTSPPEQYF,TGCAGCGTGGGGACTAGCCCCCCGGAGCAGTACTTC
TRBV7-3,TRBJ2-5,-,many,CASSSGGGQGETQYF,TGTGCCAGCAGCTCGGGTGGCGGTCAGGGAGAGACCCAGTACTTC
TRBV12-3/TRBV12-4,TRBJ2-7,-,few,CASSHRLDGKKEEQYF,TGTGCCAGCAGCCATAGATTGGACGGAAAAAAGGAGGAGCAGTACTTC
TRBV27,TRBJ2-7,-,-,CASSFWGNGDYEQYF,TGTGCCAGCAGTTTCTGGGGGAATGGTGATTACGAGCAGTACTTC
TRBV5-6,TRBJ1-2,TRBD1,-,CASSSGQNYGYTF,TGTGCCAGCAGCTCGGGACAGAACTATGGCTACACCTTC
TRBV29-1,TRBJ2-3,TRBD2,few,CSVLLTSGTDTQYF,TGCAGCGTCCTACTGACTAGCGGCACAGATACGCAGTATTTT
TRBV3-1,TRBJ2-7,TRBD1,few,CASSSRRQGVQQYF,TGTGCCAGCAGCTCTCGGAGACAGGGGGTACAGCAGTACTTC
TRBV11-2,TRBJ2-7,-,many,CASSLVPYEQYF,TGTGCCAGCAGCTTAGTCCCCTACGAGCAGTACTTC
TRBV7-6,TRBJ1-6,-,-,CASSLAAGSLHF,TGTGCCAGCAGCTTAGCTGCGGGATCCCTCCACTTT
TRBV2,TRBJ2-2,-,many,CARRALRKDGELFF,TGTGCCAGGAGGGCCCTCCGGAAAGACGGGGAGCTGTTTTTT
TRBV28,TRBJ2-7,-,few,CASSLVAYEQYF,TGTGCCAGCAGTTTAGTTGCCTACGAGCAGTACTTC
TRBV6-2/TRBV6-3,TRBJ2-7,TRBD2,few,CASSYPRGAGGNEQYF,TGTGCCAGCAGTTACCCCCGCGGGGCGGGAGGAAACGAGCAGTACTTC
TRBV7-2,TRBJ2-1,-,many,CASSPLAMGYNEQFF,TGTGCCAGCAGCCCACTAGCAATGGGCTACAATGAGCAGTTCTTC
TRBV14,TRBJ2-5,-,many,CASSQDRKTQYF,TGTGCCAGCAGCCAAGATCGGAAGACCCAGTACTTC
TRBV29-1,TRBJ2-7,-,-,CSVEGAAYEQYF,TGCAGCGTTGAAGGCGCAGCCTACGAGCAGTACTTC
TRBV9,TRBJ2-1,TRBD2,many,CASTVAGQDNEQFF,TGTGCCAGCACAGTAGCGGGCCAAGACAATGAGCAGTTCTTC
TRBV29-1,TRBJ2-1,-,-,CTITESSYNEQFF,TGCACCATCACAGAAAGCTCCTACAATGAGCAGTTCTTC
TRBV12-3/TRBV12-4,TRBJ1-1,-,many,CASSLGQLNTEAFF,TGTGCCAGCAGTCTTGGACAGCTGAACACTGAAGCTTTCTTT
TRBV27,TRBJ2-2,TRBD1,many,CASSLDRAFSGELFF,TGTGCCAGCAGTTTGGACAGGGCTTTCTCCGGGGAGCTGTTTTTT
TRBV3-1,TRBJ2-2,-,few,CASSQEEGPNTGELFF,TGTGCCAGCAGCCAAGAAGAAGGCCCGAACACCGGGGAGCTGTTTTTT